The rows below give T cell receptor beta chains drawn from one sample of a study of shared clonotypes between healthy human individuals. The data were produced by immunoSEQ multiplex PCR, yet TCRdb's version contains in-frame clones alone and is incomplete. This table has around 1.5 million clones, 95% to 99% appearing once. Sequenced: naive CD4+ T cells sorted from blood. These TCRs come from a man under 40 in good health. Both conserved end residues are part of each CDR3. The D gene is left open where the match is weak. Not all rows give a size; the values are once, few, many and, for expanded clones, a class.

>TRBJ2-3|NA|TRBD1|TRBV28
CASSLGQGDVDTQYF
TGTGCCAGCAGTTTGGGGCAGGGGGATGTGGATACGCAGTATTTT
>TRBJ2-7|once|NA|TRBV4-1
CASSQDALPSGEQYF
TGCGCCAGCAGCCAAGATGCCCTTCCGTCGGGCGAGCAGTACTTC
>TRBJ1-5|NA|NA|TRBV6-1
CASSALSGGGGNQPQHF
TGTGCCAGCAGTGCCCTGTCTGGGGGAGGCGGCAATCAGCCCCAGCATTTT
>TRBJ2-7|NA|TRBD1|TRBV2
CASSTRRQGGSYEQYF
TGTGCCAGCAGCACACGACGACAGGGGGGGAGTTACGAGCAGTACTTC
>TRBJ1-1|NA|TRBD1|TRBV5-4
CASSPPGQGITEAFF
TGTGCCAGCAGCCCCCCGGGACAGGGAATAACTGAAGCTTTCTTT
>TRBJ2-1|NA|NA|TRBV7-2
CASSLARTTGGNEQFF
TGTGCCAGCAGCTTAGCGCGTACCACTGGGGGCAATGAGCAGTTCTTC
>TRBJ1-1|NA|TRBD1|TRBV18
CASSPQGTGYTEAFF
TGTGCCAGCTCACCACAAGGGACAGGGTATACTGAAGCTTTCTTT
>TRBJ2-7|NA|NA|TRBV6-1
CASSVLYEQYF
TGTGCCAGCAGTGTACTTTACGAGCAGTACTTC
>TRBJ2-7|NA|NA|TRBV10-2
CAGGVSYWEQYF
TGCGCCGGAGGGGTATCCTACTGGGAGCAGTACTTC
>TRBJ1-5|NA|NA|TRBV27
CASSFGPQQNQPQHF
TGTGCCAGCAGTTTTGGCCCACAGCAAAATCAGCCCCAGCATTTT
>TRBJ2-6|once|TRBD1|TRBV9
CASSVTGQGDSGANVLTF
TGTGCCAGCAGCGTAACAGGACAGGGTGACTCTGGGGCCAACGTCCTGACTTTC
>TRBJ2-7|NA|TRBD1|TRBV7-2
CASRSTGSYEQYF
TGTGCCAGCAGGTCGACAGGGAGCTACGAGCAGTACTTC
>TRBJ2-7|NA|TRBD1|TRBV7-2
CASSTGAWTGIYEQYF
TGTGCCAGCAGCACCGGCGCATGGACAGGGATATACGAGCAGTACTTC
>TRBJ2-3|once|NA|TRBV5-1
CASFKQATDTQYF
TGCGCCAGCTTCAAGCAGGCGACAGATACGCAGTATTTT
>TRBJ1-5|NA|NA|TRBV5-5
CASHTGGSNQPQHF
TGTGCCAGCCATACGGGGGGGAGCAATCAGCCCCAGCATTTT
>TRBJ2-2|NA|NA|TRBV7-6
CASSLVGSGLNTGELFF
TGTGCCAGCAGCTTAGTTGGCAGCGGACTTAACACCGGGGAGCTGTTTTTT
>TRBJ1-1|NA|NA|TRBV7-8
CASSQPALGLTNTEAFF
TGTGCCAGCAGCCAGCCTGCCCTCGGCCTAACGAACACTGAAGCTTTCTTT
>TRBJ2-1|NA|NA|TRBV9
CASSAPSWTTYNEQFF
TGTGCCAGCAGTGCCCCAAGTTGGACGACCTACAATGAGCAGTTCTTC
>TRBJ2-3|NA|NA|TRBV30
CAWMEGYPTDTQYF
TGTGCCTGGATGGAAGGGTATCCCACAGATACGCAGTATTTT
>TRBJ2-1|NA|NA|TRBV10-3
CAIRDGGHEQFF
TGTGCCATCAGGGACGGAGGGCATGAGCAGTTCTTC
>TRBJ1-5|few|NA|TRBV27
CASRLGTNQPQHF
TGTGCCAGCAGACTGGGCACCAATCAGCCCCAGCATTTT
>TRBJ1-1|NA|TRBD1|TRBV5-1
CASSWTGATEAFF
TGCGCCAGCAGCTGGACAGGGGCGACTGAAGCTTTCTTT
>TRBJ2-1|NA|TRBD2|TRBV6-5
CASSYTLAGSDEQFF
TGTGCCAGCAGTTACACACTAGCGGGGTCCGATGAGCAGTTCTTC
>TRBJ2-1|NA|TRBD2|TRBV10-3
CAITPAGGVSSSYNEQFF
TGTGCCATCACCCCTGCGGGAGGCGTTTCAAGCTCCTACAATGAGCAGTTCTTC
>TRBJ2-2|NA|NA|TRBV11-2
CASSYRLENTGELFF
TGTGCCAGCAGCTATCGGTTAGAGAACACCGGGGAGCTGTTTTTT
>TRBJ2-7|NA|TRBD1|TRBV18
CASSFTGGDEQYF
TGTGCCAGCTCATTTACAGGGGGCGACGAGCAGTACTTC
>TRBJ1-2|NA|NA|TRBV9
CASSVGLSGLSTNYGYTF
TGTGCCAGCAGCGTAGGCTTATCGGGCCTTTCAACTAACTATGGCTACACCTTC
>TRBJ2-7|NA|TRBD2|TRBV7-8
CASSLGTSGRLYEQYF
TGTGCCAGCAGCTTAGGGACTAGCGGGAGGCTCTACGAGCAGTACTTC
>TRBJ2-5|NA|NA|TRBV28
CASSPSRGRYQETQYF
TGTGCCAGCAGCCCCTCTCGTGGGAGATACCAAGAGACCCAGTACTTC
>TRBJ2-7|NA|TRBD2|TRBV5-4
CAVQLAGVGEQYF
TGTGCCGTACAACTAGCGGGAGTAGGAGAGCAGTACTTC
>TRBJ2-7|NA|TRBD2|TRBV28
CASGTSGINPYEQYF
TGTGCCAGCGGGACTAGCGGGATAAACCCCTACGAGCAGTACTTC
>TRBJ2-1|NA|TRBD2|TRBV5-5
CASTGLAGVPEQFF
TGTGCCAGCACGGGACTAGCGGGAGTCCCTGAGCAGTTCTTC
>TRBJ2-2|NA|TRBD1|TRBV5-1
CASSSPGQGGTGELFF
TGCGCCAGCAGCTCACCGGGACAGGGCGGGACCGGGGAGCTGTTTTTT
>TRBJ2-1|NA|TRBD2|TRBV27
CASSLTGTSGRVIFF
TGTGCCAGCAGTCTAACCGGGACTAGCGGGAGGGTGATCTTCTTC
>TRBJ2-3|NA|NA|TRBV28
CAGGGRHTQYF
TGTGCAGGTGGGGGACGCCATACGCAGTATTTT
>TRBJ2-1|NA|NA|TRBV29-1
CSVEPGSYNEQFF
TGCAGCGTTGAACCGGGCTCGTACAATGAGCAGTTCTTC
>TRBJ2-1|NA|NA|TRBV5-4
CASSLPLVGSSYNEQFF
TGTGCCAGCAGCCTCCCCCTGGTGGGGAGCTCCTACAATGAGCAGTTCTTC
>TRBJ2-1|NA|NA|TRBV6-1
CASSETHEQFF
TGTGCCAGCAGTGAAACCCATGAGCAGTTCTTC
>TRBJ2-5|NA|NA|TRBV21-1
CASSTTGRSQETQYF
TGTGCCAGCAGCACTACTGGACGGAGCCAAGAGACCCAGTACTTC
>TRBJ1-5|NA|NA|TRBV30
CAWSVNSRNQPQHF
TGTGCCTGGAGTGTAAACAGTAGAAATCAGCCCCAGCATTTT
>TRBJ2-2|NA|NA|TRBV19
CATFAGELFF
TGTGCCACCTTTGCCGGGGAGCTGTTTTTT
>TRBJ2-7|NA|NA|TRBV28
CASSLEAGTYEQYF
TGTGCCAGCAGTTTAGAGGCTGGTACCTACGAGCAGTACTTC
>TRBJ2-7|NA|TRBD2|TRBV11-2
CASSTRTSGSYEQYF
TGTGCCAGCAGCACACGGACTAGCGGGAGCTACGAGCAGTACTTC
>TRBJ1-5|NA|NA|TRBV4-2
CASSQEGGRGQPQHF
TGTGCCAGCAGCCAAGAGGGAGGGAGGGGACAGCCCCAGCATTTT